These T cell receptor beta chains were read from a single sample in a study of regulatory T cells in long-lasting Graves disease. TCRdb used MiXCR to reprocess the multiplex PCR reads, holding one entry per CDR3 protein. The table includes approximately 350,000 distinct CDR3 sequences, roughly 20% detected once. The specimen comprised peripheral blood mononuclear cells (PBMCs), sampled when the disease was refractory, from a patient treated with antithyroid drugs. Source of these receptors: a woman aged 40 to 50 with Graves disease. Both conserved end residues are part of each CDR3. Each record gives: CDR3 length, clone size, V gene, J gene, D gene, CDR3 protein, CDR3 DNA. The D gene is left open where the match is weak. Clone size is given for some rows only: seen once, a few or many times, or a class if the clone is expanded.

CDR3 length: 12
clone size: .
V gene: TRBV30
J gene: TRBJ1-1
D gene: TRBD1
CDR3 protein: CAWSGQGGLTFF
CDR3 DNA: TGTGCCTGGAGTGGACAGGGAGGGTTAACTTTCTTT

CDR3 length: 15
clone size: few
V gene: TRBV9
J gene: TRBJ2-2
D gene: TRBD1
CDR3 protein: CASSVAGGATGELFF
CDR3 DNA: TGTGCCAGCAGCGTCGCAGGGGGCGCAACCGGGGAGCTGTTTTTT

CDR3 length: 15
clone size: .
V gene: TRBV5-1
J gene: TRBJ1-5
D gene: TRBD1
CDR3 protein: CASSRTGDGNQPQHF
CDR3 DNA: TGCGCCAGCAGCCGGACAGGGGATGGCAATCAGCCCCAGCATTTT

CDR3 length: 16
clone size: many
V gene: TRBV2
J gene: TRBJ2-7
D gene: .
CDR3 protein: CASSAGVDTIPYEQYF
CDR3 DNA: TGTGCCAGCAGTGCTGGGGTAGACACTATACCCTACGAGCAGTACTTC

CDR3 length: 15
clone size: .
V gene: TRBV6-1
J gene: TRBJ2-2
D gene: .
CDR3 protein: CASSEPYDRRGELFF
CDR3 DNA: TGTGCCAGCAGTGAACCCTACGACAGGAGGGGGGAGCTGTTTTTT

CDR3 length: 16
clone size: many
V gene: TRBV11-2
J gene: TRBJ2-2
D gene: .
CDR3 protein: CASSHPRLGAGGELFF
CDR3 DNA: TGTGCCAGCAGCCACCCACGCCTGGGGGCGGGGGGGGAGCTGTTTTTT

CDR3 length: 15
clone size: few
V gene: TRBV11-2
J gene: TRBJ2-3
D gene: .
CDR3 protein: CASSSTRGSTDTQYF
CDR3 DNA: TGTGCCAGCAGCTCCACGAGAGGGAGCACAGATACGCAGTATTTT

CDR3 length: 14
clone size: many
V gene: TRBV7-2
J gene: TRBJ2-5
D gene: TRBD2
CDR3 protein: CASTLASGTGTQYF
CDR3 DNA: TGTGCCAGCACCCTGGCTAGCGGCACCGGGACCCAGTACTTC

CDR3 length: 15
clone size: many
V gene: TRBV28
J gene: TRBJ2-2
D gene: .
CDR3 protein: CASRSGTRSPGELFF
CDR3 DNA: TGTGCCAGCAGATCCGGGACTCGTTCACCCGGGGAGCTGTTTTTT

CDR3 length: 14
clone size: .
V gene: TRBV20-1
J gene: TRBJ2-5
D gene: .
CDR3 protein: CSARDQGTRGTQYF
CDR3 DNA: TGCAGTGCTAGAGACCAGGGAACGCGGGGGACCCAGTACTTC

CDR3 length: 16
clone size: .
V gene: TRBV28
J gene: TRBJ2-7
D gene: TRBD2
CDR3 protein: CASSHPWTSGSYEQYF
CDR3 DNA: TGTGCCAGCAGTCATCCATGGACTAGCGGATCCTACGAGCAGTACTTC

CDR3 length: 14
clone size: .
V gene: TRBV28
J gene: TRBJ2-1
D gene: .
CDR3 protein: CASSLGDGNNEQFF
CDR3 DNA: TGTGCCAGCAGTTTAGGGGACGGTAACAATGAGCAGTTCTTC

CDR3 length: 14
clone size: many
V gene: TRBV28
J gene: TRBJ2-7
D gene: TRBD1
CDR3 protein: CASSLRQGRYEQYF
CDR3 DNA: TGTGCCAGCAGTTTAAGACAGGGGAGGTACGAGCAGTACTTC

CDR3 length: 14
clone size: .
V gene: TRBV5-1
J gene: TRBJ2-7
D gene: .
CDR3 protein: CASSLRSGGYEQYF
CDR3 DNA: TGCGCCAGCAGCTTGCGGTCCGGGGGTTACGAGCAGTACTTC

CDR3 length: 17
clone size: .
V gene: TRBV6-2/TRBV6-3
J gene: TRBJ1-5
D gene: TRBD1
CDR3 protein: CASSSDRGRRSNQPQHF
CDR3 DNA: TGTGCCAGCAGTTCCGACAGGGGGCGGAGGTCCAATCAGCCCCAGCATTTT

CDR3 length: 13
clone size: .
V gene: TRBV10-1
J gene: TRBJ2-7
D gene: .
CDR3 protein: CASSEPHSYEQYF
CDR3 DNA: TGCGCCAGCAGTGAGCCCCACAGCTACGAGCAGTACTTC

CDR3 length: 11
clone size: .
V gene: TRBV29-1
J gene: TRBJ1-1
D gene: .
CDR3 protein: CSVESPSEAFF
CDR3 DNA: TGCAGCGTTGAATCCCCTTCTGAAGCTTTCTTT

CDR3 length: 11
clone size: .
V gene: TRBV27
J gene: TRBJ2-1
D gene: .
CDR3 protein: CASTLGQEQFF
CDR3 DNA: TGTGCCAGCACCTTAGGACAAGAGCAGTTCTTC

CDR3 length: 19
clone size: .
V gene: TRBV20-1
J gene: TRBJ2-5
D gene: TRBD2
CDR3 protein: CSARPMAGGGVGAKETQYF
CDR3 DNA: TGCAGTGCTAGACCAATGGCTGGGGGAGGGGTTGGGGCTAAAGAGACCCAGTACTTC

CDR3 length: 12
clone size: .
V gene: TRBV20-1
J gene: TRBJ1-2
D gene: .
CDR3 protein: CSAGGGGHGYTF
CDR3 DNA: TGCAGTGCTGGGGGCGGCGGCCATGGCTACACCTTC

CDR3 length: 16
clone size: many
V gene: TRBV28
J gene: TRBJ2-7
D gene: TRBD2
CDR3 protein: CASSSPGGAGTYEQYF
CDR3 DNA: TGTGCCAGCAGTTCCCCCGGGGGGGCAGGGACCTACGAGCAGTACTTC

CDR3 length: 17
clone size: few
V gene: TRBV20-1
J gene: TRBJ2-7
D gene: TRBD1
CDR3 protein: CSAREYSGTATSYEQYF
CDR3 DNA: TGCAGTGCTAGAGAATATTCCGGGACAGCGACTTCCTACGAGCAGTACTTC

CDR3 length: 13
clone size: few
V gene: TRBV15
J gene: TRBJ1-4
D gene: .
CDR3 protein: CATSRDVGDKLFF
CDR3 DNA: TGTGCCACCAGCAGAGATGTAGGGGATAAACTGTTTTTT

CDR3 length: 14
clone size: many
V gene: TRBV28
J gene: TRBJ2-5
D gene: .
CDR3 protein: CASSFERIQETQYF
CDR3 DNA: TGTGCCAGCAGTTTCGAGCGGATCCAAGAGACCCAGTACTTC

CDR3 length: 14
clone size: many
V gene: TRBV20-1
J gene: TRBJ2-7
D gene: .
CDR3 protein: CSARSQNSSYEQYF
CDR3 DNA: TGCAGTGCTAGATCTCAGAATAGCTCCTACGAGCAGTACTTC

CDR3 length: 12
clone size: .
V gene: TRBV18
J gene: TRBJ1-1
D gene: .
CDR3 protein: CAGSLDRDEAFF
CDR3 DNA: TGTGCCGGCTCACTAGACCGAGATGAAGCTTTCTTT

CDR3 length: 15
clone size: .
V gene: TRBV27
J gene: TRBJ1-1
D gene: .
CDR3 protein: CASSLTRGPETEAFF
CDR3 DNA: TGTGCCAGCAGTTTAACCAGGGGTCCAGAAACTGAAGCTTTCTTT

CDR3 length: 16
clone size: few
V gene: TRBV27
J gene: TRBJ1-5
D gene: .
CDR3 protein: CAISRNSGSPNQPQHF
CDR3 DNA: TGTGCCATCAGTAGGAACTCAGGGAGCCCAAATCAGCCCCAGCATTTT

CDR3 length: 18
clone size: many
V gene: TRBV28
J gene: TRBJ2-7
D gene: .
CDR3 protein: CASSFGVREPLPNYEQYF
CDR3 DNA: TGTGCCAGCAGTTTTGGAGTAAGGGAACCCTTACCCAATTACGAGCAGTACTTC

CDR3 length: 14
clone size: .
V gene: TRBV5-6
J gene: TRBJ2-7
D gene: TRBD1
CDR3 protein: CASSLGDRSYEQYF
CDR3 DNA: TGTGCCAGCAGCTTGGGGGACAGATCCTACGAGCAGTACTTC

CDR3 length: 14
clone size: .
V gene: TRBV5-1
J gene: TRBJ2-7
D gene: TRBD2
CDR3 protein: CASSKLAGSYEQYF
CDR3 DNA: TGCGCCAGCAGCAAACTAGCGGGCTCCTACGAGCAGTACTTC

CDR3 length: 15
clone size: many
V gene: TRBV6-5
J gene: TRBJ2-7
D gene: .
CDR3 protein: CASSYSTEPLNEQYF
CDR3 DNA: TGTGCCAGCAGTTACTCGACGGAACCCCTTAACGAGCAGTACTTC

CDR3 length: 20
clone size: few
V gene: TRBV28
J gene: TRBJ2-6
D gene: TRBD1
CDR3 protein: CASYSIKSGTGFSGANVLTF
CDR3 DNA: TGTGCCAGCTACTCAATTAAATCCGGGACAGGTTTCTCTGGGGCCAACGTCCTGACTTTC

CDR3 length: 14
clone size: many
V gene: TRBV11-2
J gene: TRBJ2-7
D gene: .
CDR3 protein: CASSLAGELYEQYF
CDR3 DNA: TGTGCCAGCAGCTTAGCGGGAGAACTCTACGAGCAGTACTTC

CDR3 length: 16
clone size: few
V gene: TRBV28
J gene: TRBJ2-2
D gene: TRBD2
CDR3 protein: CASSFGGGRHTGELFF
CDR3 DNA: TGTGCCAGCAGTTTCGGCGGGGGGCGGCACACCGGGGAGCTGTTTTTT

CDR3 length: 15
clone size: many
V gene: TRBV2
J gene: TRBJ2-1
D gene: TRBD2
CDR3 protein: CASRRGTSGSNEQFF
CDR3 DNA: TGTGCCAGCAGAAGGGGGACTAGCGGGAGCAATGAGCAGTTCTTC

CDR3 length: 12
clone size: many
V gene: TRBV29-1
J gene: TRBJ1-2
D gene: .
CDR3 protein: CSVVQLNYGYTF
CDR3 DNA: TGCAGCGTTGTGCAGCTCAACTATGGCTACACCTTC

CDR3 length: 13
clone size: few
V gene: TRBV7-6
J gene: TRBJ2-2
D gene: .
CDR3 protein: CASSGREPGELFF
CDR3 DNA: TGTGCCAGCAGCGGACGGGAACCCGGGGAGCTGTTTTTT

CDR3 length: 13
clone size: many
V gene: TRBV27
J gene: TRBJ1-2
D gene: .
CDR3 protein: CASSFKPNYGYTF
CDR3 DNA: TGTGCCAGCAGTTTCAAGCCTAACTATGGCTACACCTTC

CDR3 length: 12
clone size: few
V gene: TRBV19
J gene: TRBJ1-1
D gene: TRBD1
CDR3 protein: CASKGQTLEAFF
CDR3 DNA: TGTGCCAGTAAGGGACAGACCCTTGAAGCTTTCTTT

CDR3 length: 15
clone size: few
V gene: TRBV20-1
J gene: TRBJ1-5
D gene: .
CDR3 protein: CSATDYGHGNQPQHF
CDR3 DNA: TGCAGTGCCACCGATTATGGACATGGCAATCAGCCCCAGCATTTT

CDR3 length: 16
clone size: many
V gene: TRBV28
J gene: TRBJ2-4
D gene: TRBD1
CDR3 protein: CASSLTFGQGKNIQYF
CDR3 DNA: TGTGCCAGCAGTTTGACCTTCGGACAGGGGAAAAACATTCAGTACTTC

CDR3 length: 14
clone size: many
V gene: TRBV15
J gene: TRBJ2-5
D gene: .
CDR3 protein: CATSRDLAGETQYF
CDR3 DNA: TGTGCCACCAGCAGAGACTTGGCCGGGGAGACCCAGTACTTC

CDR3 length: 15
clone size: few
V gene: TRBV10-3
J gene: TRBJ2-3
D gene: .
CDR3 protein: CAISELEMGSDTQYF
CDR3 DNA: TGTGCCATCAGTGAGTTGGAGATGGGCTCAGATACGCAGTATTTT

CDR3 length: 15
clone size: .
V gene: TRBV10-2
J gene: TRBJ2-7
D gene: TRBD2
CDR3 protein: CASRQTSGETYEQYF
CDR3 DNA: TGCGCCAGCAGACAGACTAGCGGGGAGACCTACGAGCAGTACTTC

CDR3 length: 15
clone size: .
V gene: TRBV6-5
J gene: TRBJ2-3
D gene: .
CDR3 protein: CASSYLGSRTDTQYF
CDR3 DNA: TGTGCCAGCAGTTACCTCGGATCCCGCACAGATACGCAGTATTTT

CDR3 length: 18
clone size: few
V gene: TRBV14
J gene: TRBJ2-7
D gene: TRBD2
CDR3 protein: CASSQAARIWREFDEQYF
CDR3 DNA: TGTGCCAGCAGCCAGGCCGCTCGCATCTGGCGGGAGTTCGACGAGCAGTACTTC

CDR3 length: 14
clone size: few
V gene: TRBV3-1
J gene: TRBJ1-6
D gene: .
CDR3 protein: CASSQGTVHSPLHF
CDR3 DNA: TGTGCCAGCAGCCAAGGGACGGTCCATTCACCCCTCCACTTT